Listed here are 9 T cell receptor beta chains from one sample, sequenced in a study of technical replicates of blood from a handful of donors. Method: immunoSEQ multiplex PCR; TCRdb's copy keeps in-frame clones and lacks some. The sample gives 56,000 or so clones, roughly 95% of which show up once; just over 3% is in the top ten. The sample comprised PBMCs. These receptors were collected from a human donor in good health. Some clones in this sample may be carry-over from other donors' samples.

CDR3 sequence reads: CASSLGTLRNTEAFF. The DNA of the CDR3 is TGTGCCAGCAGTTTGGGGACACTTCGGAACACTGAAGCTTTCTTT. J is TRBJ1-1 and V is TRBV6-6, with D perhaps TRBD1 (6 bases). Germline V gene lookup returns CDR1 MNHNY and CDR2 SVGAGI (reference sequence). This CDR3 comprises 15 residues. The V and J ends lost 4 bases and 1 base respectively, with 13 bases between them.

The rearrangement links TRBV7-2 to TRBJ2-7; D remains unclear. The V end was cut by 5 bases, the J end by 4 bases, with 15 bases between. This CDR3 spans 14 amino acids. Germline values: CDR1 SGHTA, CDR2 FQGNSA. The CDR3 DNA is TGTGCCAGCAGCCCCCCAGCGACGTTGTACGAGCAGTACTTC. It yields the protein CASSPPATLYEQYF. Filled out from reference TRBV7-2 and TRBJ2-7, the complete variable domain reads GAGVSQSPSNKVTEKGKDVELRCDPISGHTALYWYRQSLGQGLEFLIYFQGNSAPDKSGLPSDRFSAERTGGSVSTLTIQRTQQEDSAVYLCASSPPATLYEQYFGPGTRLTVT.

V usage is TRBV11-2 and J usage is TRBJ2-5; tentatively, D is TRBD2 (5 bases). Germline V CDR1 and CDR2: SGHAT, FQNNGV. Trimming took off 1 base at V and 3 bases at J, with 21 bases between the two ends. The CDR3 runs 18 residues. The CDR3 is CASSLVTPGGLIKETQYF. CDR3 DNA sequence: TGTGCCAGCAGCTTAGTAACGCCGGGTGGACTTATCAAAGAGACCCAGTACTTC.

V usage is TRBV5-6 and J usage is TRBJ1-1; D is unresolved. CDR1 SGHDT and CDR2 YYEEEE come from the germline V gene. V dropped 3 bases and J dropped 8 bases, with 11 bases sitting between them. This CDR3 has 12 amino acids. The CDR3 nucleotides are TGTGCCAGCAGCTCGGGAGCACCCGAAGCTTTCTTT. Residues: CASSSGAPEAFF.

This chain uses TRBV5-1 with TRBJ2-1; 9 bases agree with TRBD2. V trimming: 0 bases; J trimming: 4 bases; junction bases outside the gene matches: 2. The CDR3 has 15 amino acids. CDR1 is SGHRS, CDR2 YFSETQ, per germline. CDR3 protein: CASSLELAGYNEQFF. CDR3 DNA: TGCGCCAGCAGCTTGGAGCTAGCGGGGTACAATGAGCAGTTCTTC. The full variable domain, rest sourced from reference TRBV5-1 and TRBJ2-1, is KAGVTQTPRYLIKTRGQQVTLSCSPISGHRSVSWYQQTPGQGLQFLFEYFSETQRNKGNFPGRFSGRQFSNSRSEMNVSTLELGDSALYLCASSLELAGYNEQFFGPGTRLTVL.

The V gene is TRBV6-1, the J gene TRBJ1-1, with 9 bases matching TRBD1. The CDR3 covers 15 residues. Germline CDR1 reads MNHNS; CDR2 reads SASEGT. Trimming removed 3 bases from V and 4 bases from J; junction bases left unmatched: 6. The CDR3 protein is CASSDRTGAITEAFF. The CDR3 region has the DNA TGTGCCAGCAGTGATCGGACAGGGGCTATCACTGAAGCTTTCTTT.

The rearrangement joins TRBV15 to TRBJ2-3; TRBD1 matches 12 bases. V was pared by 5 bases and J by 4 bases, with 13 bases of the junction left unmatched. From germline, CDR1 is LNHNV and CDR2 YYDKDF (reference sequence). The CDR3 is 18 amino acids. The CDR3 loop is CATSHYSPGTGGSDTQYF. CDR3 DNA: TGTGCCACCAGCCACTACTCACCCGGGACAGGGGGCTCAGATACGCAGTATTTT.

This rearrangement joins TRBV4-2 to TRBJ2-3; TRBD2 matches 8 bases. The CDR3 runs 18 residues. Germline loops: CDR1 LGHNA, CDR2 YNFKEQ. The trim removed 2 bases at V and 2 bases at J, leaving 12 bases unmatched. The CDR3 DNA is TGTGCCAGCAGCCAAAGTGGACTCGGGCGGGGGGACACAGATACGCAGTATTTT. Translated, it gives CASSQSGLGRGDTDTQYF.

The chain couples TRBV6-6 to TRBJ1-1; tentatively, D is TRBD1 (5 bases). V lost 0 bases to trimming and J lost 4 bases, with 12 bases between them. From germline, CDR1 is MNHNY and CDR2 SVGAGI (reference sequence). The CDR3 runs to 15 residues. The CDR3 DNA reads TGTGCCAGCAGTTACTCGGGCCAGGGTGGCACTGAAGCTTTCTTT. It specifies CASSYSGQGGTEAFF.